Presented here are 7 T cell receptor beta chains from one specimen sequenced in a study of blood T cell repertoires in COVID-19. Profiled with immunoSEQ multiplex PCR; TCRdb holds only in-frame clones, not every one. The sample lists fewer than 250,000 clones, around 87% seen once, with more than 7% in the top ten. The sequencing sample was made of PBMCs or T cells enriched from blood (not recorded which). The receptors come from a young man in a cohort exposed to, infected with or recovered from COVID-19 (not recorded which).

Written as DNA, the CDR3 is TGTGCCAGCAGCTTAGAGACGCGACAGCCCCTGTTCTTC. This codes for CASSLETRQPLFF. The rearrangement links TRBV11-2 to TRBJ2-1; the D gene is possibly TRBD1 (5 bases). Trimming removed 0 bases at V and 15 bases at J, with 15 bases between. The CDR3 consists of 13 residues. Germline V lookup: CDR1 SGHAT, CDR2 FQNNGV.

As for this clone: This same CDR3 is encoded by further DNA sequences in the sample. The CDR3 nucleotides read TGTGCCAGCAGCTTAGGACTAGCGGGGGCCTACGAGCAGTACTTC. Residues: CASSLGLAGAYEQYF. The V call is TRBV7-2, the J call TRBJ2-7; 12 positions match TRBD2. Germline CDR1 is SGHTA and CDR2 is FQGNSA. V shed 1 base, J shed 2 bases, and the junction held 0 bases outside the gene matches. This CDR3 is built from 15 residues.

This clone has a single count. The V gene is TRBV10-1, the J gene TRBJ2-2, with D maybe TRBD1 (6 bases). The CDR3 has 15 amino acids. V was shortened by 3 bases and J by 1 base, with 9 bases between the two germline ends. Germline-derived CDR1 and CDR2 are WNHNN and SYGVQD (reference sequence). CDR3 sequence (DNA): TGCGCCAGCAGTGAACAGGGCCTGAACACCGGGGAGCTGTTTTTT. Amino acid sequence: CASSEQGLNTGELFF.

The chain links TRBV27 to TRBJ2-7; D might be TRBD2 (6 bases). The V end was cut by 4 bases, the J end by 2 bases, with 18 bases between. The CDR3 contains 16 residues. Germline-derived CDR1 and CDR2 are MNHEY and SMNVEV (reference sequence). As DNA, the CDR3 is TGTGCCAGCAGTTCCCAAAGTGGGGGGAGGCCCTACGAGCAGTACTTC. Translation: CASSSQSGGRPYEQYF.

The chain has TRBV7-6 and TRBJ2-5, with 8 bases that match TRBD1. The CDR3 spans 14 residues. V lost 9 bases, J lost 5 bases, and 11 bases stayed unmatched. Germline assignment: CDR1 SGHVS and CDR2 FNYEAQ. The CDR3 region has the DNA TGTGCCAGTACAAACAGGGGGGTTGGGGAGACCCAGTACTTC. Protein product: CASTNRGVGETQYF.

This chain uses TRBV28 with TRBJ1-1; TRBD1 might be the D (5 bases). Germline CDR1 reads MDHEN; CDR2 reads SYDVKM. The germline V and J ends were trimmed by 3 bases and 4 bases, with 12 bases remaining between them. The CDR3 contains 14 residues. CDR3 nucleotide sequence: TGTGCCAGCAGTTTGCCAGGGCGAGGCACTGAAGCTTTCTTT. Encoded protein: CASSLPGRGTEAFF.

CDR3 nucleotides: TGTGCCAGCAGCTTAGTAGGGGCTGAGCAGTTCTTC. Amino acids: CASSLVGAEQFF. The chain carries TRBV11-2 and TRBJ2-1, with a weak D call TRBD1 (5 bases). The ends were cut back, 1 base at V and 9 bases at J, with 7 bases in the middle. Germline V CDR1 and CDR2: SGHAT, FQNNGV. The CDR3 contains 12 residues.